This TCR beta chain was identified during a study of blood T cell repertoires in COVID-19. Study-level background: The United States, Italy and Spain were the sources of the acute and convalescent COVID-19 samples. From T cells, B-cell-depleted T cells, or PBMCs came the material, which was cDNA or gDNA.

Per the authors' pipeline: Amplification of reference gene primers was used by the study to estimate nucleated cell counts. The method was immunoSEQ multiplex PCR; TCRdb's version includes in-frame clones alone and lacks a portion of them. The V and J calls and the clone size are those of that table, but D and trimming were determined from the DNA. The table shows 280,000 or so clones, with over 85% occurring only once. Sample: PBMCs or T cells enriched from blood (not recorded which). The sequence came from a woman in her fifties or sixties who had been exposed to COVID-19.

The CDR3 DNA is TGTGCCAGCAGCTTATTTGGTTTCGGGACAGCTTACGAGCAGTACTTC. This encodes CASSLFGFGTAYEQYF. The genes are TRBV7-8 and TRBJ2-7, with 7 bases lining up with TRBD1. The CDR3 consists of 16 residues. Trimming removed 2 bases from V and 4 bases from J; junction bases left unmatched: 11. Germline CDR1 SGHVS, CDR2 FQNEAQ.